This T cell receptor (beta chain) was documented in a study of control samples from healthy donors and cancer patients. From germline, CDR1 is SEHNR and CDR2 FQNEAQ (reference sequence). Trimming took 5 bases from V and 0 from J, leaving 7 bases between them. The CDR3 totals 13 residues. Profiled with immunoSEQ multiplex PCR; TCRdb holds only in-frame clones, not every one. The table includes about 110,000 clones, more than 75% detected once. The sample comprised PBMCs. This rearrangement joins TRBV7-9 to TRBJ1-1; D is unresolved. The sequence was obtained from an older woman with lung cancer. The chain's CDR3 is CASSDNMNTEAFF. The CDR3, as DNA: TGTGCCAGCAGCGACAATATGAACACTGAAGCTTTCTTT.